Described below is a single T cell receptor beta chain sequence and its context. Its antigen remains unidentified. The germline V gene has CDR1 SGHAT and CDR2 FQNNGV. With 6 bases removed from V and 5 bases from J, the gap between germline ends came to 8 bases. The CDR3 has 12 residues. The data stem from a study of T-cell memory formation after mild COVID-19. The study's findings and limits: Clones that shrank (day 15 to 85) were balanced CD4/CD8, whereas later expanders leaned CD4+. Cross-reactive memory apparently joined, as some responding clones appeared in pre-infection memory.

Employing constant-segment primers, 5'RACE generated TCR alpha and TCR beta cDNA libraries bearing sample barcodes and UMIs. MiXCR was run by TCRdb on the 5' RACE reads, yielding one entry per CDR3 protein. This table has 130,000 to 150,000 distinct CDR3 sequences, roughly 6.2% appearing once. The genes are TRBV11-2 and TRBJ2-1; a weak D match, TRBD2 (6 bases). The TCR sequence derives from an adult woman who had mild COVID-19 (a few samples of this study predate the infection). Cell type and time point are not known. Source material: PBMCs or a T cell subset sorted from them (not recorded which). CDR3 sequence: CASRGLHNEQFF. The CDR3 region has the DNA TGTGCCAGCAGGGGACTTCACAATGAGCAGTTCTTC.